A single sample gave rise to the 13 T cell receptor beta chains below, sequenced in a study of blood T cell repertoires in COVID-19. Clones were read by immunoSEQ multiplex PCR, and TCRdb kept only the in-frame ones, dropping some. The sample contains over 75,000 clones, 83% of which appear only once. Source material: peripheral blood. These receptors originate from a human donor in a cohort sampled during active COVID-19.

The J gene is TRBJ1-1, the V gene TRBV28, with D possibly TRBD1 on 5 matching bases. This CDR3 comprises 13 residues. V was clipped by 2 bases and J by 3 bases, with 7 bases between them. CDR1 MDHEN and CDR2 SYDVKM come from the germline V gene. The CDR3 nucleotides read TGTGCCAGCAGTTTAGACAGTTACACTGAAGCTTTCTTT. This sequence encodes CASSLDSYTEAFF. The full variable domain, with the rest looked up from reference TRBV28 and TRBJ1-1, is DVKVTQSSRYLVKRTGEKVFLECVQDMDHENMFWYRQDPGLGLRLIYFSYDVKMKEKGDIPEGYSVSREKKERFSLILESASTNQTSMYLCASSLDSYTEAFFGQGTRLTVV.

Only one count was recorded for this clone. This chain uses TRBV2 with TRBJ1-1; D unclear. The CDR3 spans 13 residues. Germline CDR1 reads SNHLY; CDR2 reads FYNNEI. Trimming pared 6 bases from V and 4 bases from J, leaving 12 bases between. CDR3 loop: CASRQYSSTEAFF. DNA for the CDR3: TGTGCCAGCAGACAGTATTCGTCCACTGAAGCTTTCTTT.

The chain carries TRBV14 and TRBJ1-2; TRBD1 matches at 8 bases. The V gene's germline CDR1 is SGHDN and CDR2 FVKESK. The V segment lost 5 bases and the J segment 6 bases; nucleotides outside the gene matches: 5. The CDR3 is made up of 13 amino acids. The CDR3 DNA reads as TGTGCCAGCAGCTGGACAGGGATTCATGGCTACACCTTC. Its protein product is CASSWTGIHGYTF.

This rearrangement joins TRBV7-2 to TRBJ1-1, with TRBD1 matching over 7 bases. The CDR3 extends over 15 amino acids. V shed 0 bases and J 4 bases; nucleotides not matched to a gene: 5. Germline values: CDR1 SGHTA, CDR2 FQGNSA. The CDR3 bases are TGTGCCAGCAGCTTAGCTCGGACAGGTTTCACTGAAGCTTTCTTT. It encodes CASSLARTGFTEAFF.

The chain has TRBV7-2 and TRBJ1-3; 12 bases match TRBD1. Germline CDR1 is SGHTA and CDR2 is FQGNSA. This CDR3 region has 16 residues. V gave up 4 bases and J gave up 3 bases; unmatched junction bases: 4. The CDR3 region has the DNA TGTGCCAGCAGCTGGGGACAGGGGGCAAGTGGAAACACCATATATTTT. Residues: CASSWGQGASGNTIYF.

The chain uses TRBV6-1 and TRBJ1-6; TRBD1 might be the D (6 bases). In germline, CDR1 is MNHNS, CDR2 SASEGT. The CDR3 runs 14 residues. Trimming left V 3 bases short and J 12 bases short, with 15 bases between. The CDR3 DNA sequence: TGTGCCAGCAGTGAGGGTTCAGGGGTTGGACCCCTCCACTTT. Translated, it gives CASSEGSGVGPLHF.

The chain joins TRBV6-5 to TRBJ1-2; tentatively, D is TRBD1 (5 bases). The V gene's germline CDR1 is MNHEY and CDR2 SVGAGI. Trimming took 6 bases from V and 4 from J, leaving 15 bases between them. The CDR3 contains 14 residues. The CDR3 DNA is TGTGCCAGCAGCCTAACAGGAGACGGCTATGGCTACACCTTC. It is translated as CASSLTGDGYGYTF.

The chain has TRBV24-1 and TRBJ2-3, with 10 bases fitting TRBD2. The CDR3 has 15 residues. Germline-derived CDR1 and CDR2 are KGHDR and SFDVKD. V shed 5 bases and J 3 bases; nucleotides not matched to a gene: 4. CDR3 in amino acids: CATSGTSGNTDTQYF. The DNA for the CDR3 is TGTGCCACCAGTGGGACTAGCGGAAATACAGATACGCAGTATTTT.

The chain has TRBV5-1 and TRBJ2-1, with 7 positions matching TRBD1. Germline lookup yields CDR1 SGHRS and CDR2 YFSETQ. This CDR3 has 16 residues. The V segment lost 1 base and the J segment 8 bases; nucleotides outside the gene matches: 12. The CDR3 loop is CASSLIGDSPSYEQFF. The CDR3 DNA is TGCGCCAGCAGCTTGATAGGGGACAGTCCTTCCTATGAGCAGTTCTTC.

The rearrangement joins TRBV3-1 (or the pseudogene TRBV3-2) to TRBJ2-7; D is undetermined. V dropped 0 bases and J dropped 2 bases, with 14 bases sitting between them. From germline, CDR1 is LGHDT and CDR2 YNNKEL (reference sequence). There are 16 residues in the CDR3. The CDR3 coding sequence is TGTGCCAGCAGCCAAGATCGGAGTCTACTCCCCTACGAGCAGTACTTC. Protein sequence: CASSQDRSLLPYEQYF.

The chain recombines TRBV9 with TRBJ2-5; 11 bases are a match to TRBD2. The CDR3 has 16 amino acids. Trimming at V came to 4 bases and at J to 0 bases, leaving 5 bases not matched to a gene. Germline CDR1 reads SGDLS; CDR2 reads YYNGEE. The CDR3 nucleotides read TGTGCCAGCAGCCCCAATAGCGGGGGGGACCAAGAGACCCAGTACTTC. Translating gives CASSPNSGGDQETQYF.

The gene calls are TRBV5-4 and TRBJ2-5, with 7 bases identical to TRBD1. This CDR3 is 15 amino acids long. CDR1 SGHNT and CDR2 YYREEE come from the germline V gene (reference sequence). The trim removed 4 bases at V and 1 base at J, leaving 7 bases unmatched. The CDR3 DNA reads as TGTGCCAGCAGCCTAGAGGGACAGCGCCAAGAGACCCAGTACTTC. Translated, it gives CASSLEGQRQETQYF. The complete variable domain, with remaining parts taken from reference TRBV5-4 and TRBJ2-5, reads ETGVTQSPTHLIKTRGQQVTLRCSSQSGHNTVSWYQQALGQGPQFIFQYYREEENGRGNFPPRFSGLQFPNYSSELNVNALELDDSALYLCASSLEGQRQETQYFGPGTRLLVL.

J is TRBJ1-6 and V is TRBV6-2 or TRBV6-3; TRBD1 is a possible D gene (6 bases). The V gene lost 5 bases and the J gene lost 10 bases, with 9 bases spanning the gap. The germline gives CDR1 MNHEY, CDR2 SVGEGT. This CDR3 is built from 12 residues. CDR3 residues: CASSQGQSPLHF. CDR3 coding DNA: TGTGCCAGCAGTCAGGGACAATCACCCCTCCACTTT.